This entry is about one TCR beta chain. Trimming removed 7 bases from V and 4 bases from J; junction bases left unmatched: 14. Per germline, CDR1 SGHTA and CDR2 FQGNSA. This CDR3 region has 16 residues. The authors carried out high-throughput sequencing of TCR beta. They applied it to CD8+ and CD4+ T cells obtained from blood. Negative isolation yielded the CD8+ and CD4+ T cells, while FACS enriched the TEMRA cells. Random hexamers served to reverse transcribe roughly 0.5 to 1 ug RNA. TCRdb independently ran MiXCR on the immunoSEQ multiplex PCR reads; one entry per CDR3 protein. The table shows about 300,000 distinct CDR3 sequences, with 89% occurring only once. This sample was included in a study of CD8 T cells in Susac syndrome.

This TCR was sampled from a human donor with multiple sclerosis. The sequencing input was CD8+ T cells from PBMCs. This rearrangement joins TRBV7-2 to TRBJ2-3; the match to TRBD1 covers 7 bases. This CDR3 reads CASNTPTGTVADTQYF. DNA of the CDR3: TGTGCCAGCAACACCCCGACAGGGACGGTTGCAGATACGCAGTATTTT.